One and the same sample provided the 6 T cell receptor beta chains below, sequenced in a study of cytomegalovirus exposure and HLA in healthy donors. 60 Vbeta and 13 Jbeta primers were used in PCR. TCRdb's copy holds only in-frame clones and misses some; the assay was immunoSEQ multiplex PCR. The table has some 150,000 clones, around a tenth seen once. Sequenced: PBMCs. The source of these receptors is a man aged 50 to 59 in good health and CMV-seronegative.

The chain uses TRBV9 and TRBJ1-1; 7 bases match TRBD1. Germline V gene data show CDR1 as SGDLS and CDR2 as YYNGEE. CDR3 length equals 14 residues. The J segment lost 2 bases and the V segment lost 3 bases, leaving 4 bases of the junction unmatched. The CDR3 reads CASSGTGFNTEAFF. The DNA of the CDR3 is TGTGCCAGCAGCGGGACAGGTTTTAACACTGAAGCTTTCTTT.

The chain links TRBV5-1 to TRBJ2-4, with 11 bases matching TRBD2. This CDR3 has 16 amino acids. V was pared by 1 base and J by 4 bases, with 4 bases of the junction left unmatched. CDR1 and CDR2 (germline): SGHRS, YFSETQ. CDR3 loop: CASSLTSGGVKNIQYF. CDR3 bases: TGCGCCAGCAGCTTGACTAGCGGGGGAGTAAAAAACATTCAGTACTTC. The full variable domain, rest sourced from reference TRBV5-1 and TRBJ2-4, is KAGVTQTPRYLIKTRGQQVTLSCSPISGHRSVSWYQQTPGQGLQFLFEYFSETQRNKGNFPGRFSGRQFSNSRSEMNVSTLELGDSALYLCASSLTSGGVKNIQYFGAGTRLSVL.

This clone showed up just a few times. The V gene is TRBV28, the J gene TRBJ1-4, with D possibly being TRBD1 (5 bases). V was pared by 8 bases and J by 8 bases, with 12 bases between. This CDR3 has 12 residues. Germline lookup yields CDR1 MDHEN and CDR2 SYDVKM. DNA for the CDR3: TGTGCCAGCGGAGCGGGGGACGAAAAACTGTTTTTT. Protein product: CASGAGDEKLFF.

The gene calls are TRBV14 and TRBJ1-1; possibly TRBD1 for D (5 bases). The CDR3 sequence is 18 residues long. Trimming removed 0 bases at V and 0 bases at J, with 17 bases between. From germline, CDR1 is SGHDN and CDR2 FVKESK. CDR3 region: CASSQDPSKRQMNTEAFF. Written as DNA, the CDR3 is TGTGCCAGCAGCCAAGACCCAAGTAAGCGACAGATGAACACTGAAGCTTTCTTT.

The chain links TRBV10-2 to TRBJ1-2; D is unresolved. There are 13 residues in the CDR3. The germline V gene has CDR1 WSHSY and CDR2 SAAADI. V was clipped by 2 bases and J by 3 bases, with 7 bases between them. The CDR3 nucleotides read TGCGCCAGCAGTGAGAAGGGAGACTATGGCTACACCTTC. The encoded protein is CASSEKGDYGYTF.

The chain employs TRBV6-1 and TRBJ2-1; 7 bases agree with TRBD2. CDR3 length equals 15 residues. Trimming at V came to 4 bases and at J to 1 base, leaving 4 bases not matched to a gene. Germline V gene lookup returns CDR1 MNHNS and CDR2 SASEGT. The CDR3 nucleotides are TGTGCCAGCAGTGTCGGCGGGAGTTCCTACAATGAGCAGTTCTTC. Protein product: CASSVGGSSYNEQFF.